This T cell receptor beta chain stems from a study of blood T cell repertoires in COVID-19. Looking at the study overall: Samples taken during acute and convalescent COVID-19 were collected in the United States, Italy and Spain. T cells, B-cell-depleted T cells, or PBMCs supplied cDNA or gDNA.

This clone has just a few counts. Germline-derived CDR1 and CDR2 are SGHNT and YENEEA. Trimming took 5 bases from V and 7 from J; bases not matched to a gene: 16. This CDR3 comprises 17 residues. Original data processing: Amplification of reference gene primers provided the estimated nucleated cell counts. The assay was immunoSEQ multiplex PCR, and TCRdb's table has in-frame clones only and misses some. V and J calls and clone size are copied from that table; D and trimming were computed from the DNA. The data hold about 220,000 clones, with 80% to 90% observed a single time. The receptor was derived from a woman between 35 and 50 years old with active or convalescent COVID-19. The sequenced sample was peripheral blood. The chain couples TRBV11-3 to TRBJ1-4; 7 nucleotides align to TRBD1. The CDR3 region is CASSPGALGTDGEKLFF. In nucleotides, the CDR3 is TGTGCCAGCAGCCCTGGCGCCCTTGGGACAGATGGTGAAAAACTGTTTTTT.